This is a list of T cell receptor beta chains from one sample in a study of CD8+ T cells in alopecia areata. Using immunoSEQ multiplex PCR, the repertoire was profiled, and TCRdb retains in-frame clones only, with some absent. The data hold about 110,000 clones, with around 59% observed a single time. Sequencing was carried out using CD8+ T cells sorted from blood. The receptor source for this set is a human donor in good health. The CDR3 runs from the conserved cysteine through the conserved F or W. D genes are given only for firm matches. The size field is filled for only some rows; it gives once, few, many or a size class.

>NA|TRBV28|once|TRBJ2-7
TGTGCCAGCAGCCCTCTGGTGGGCGGCGAGCAGTACTTC
CASSPLVGGEQYF
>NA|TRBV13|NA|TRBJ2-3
TGTGCCAGCAGCTTAAGGTTGGAATTTGCAGATACGCAGTATTTT
CASSLRLEFADTQYF
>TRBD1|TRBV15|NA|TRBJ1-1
TGTGCCACCAGCAACCGGGACAGTGAAGCTTTCTTT
CATSNRDSEAFF
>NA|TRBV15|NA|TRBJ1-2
TGTGCCACCAGCGGCCAAACAGGAGGCTACTATGGCTACACCTTC
CATSGQTGGYYGYTF
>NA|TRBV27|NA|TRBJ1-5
TGTGCCAGCAGTTTCCTGGGTATCGGGCCCCAGCATTTT
CASSFLGIGPQHF
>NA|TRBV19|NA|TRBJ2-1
TGTGCCAGTAGTATAGCCCCTTACAATGAGCAGTTCTTC
CASSIAPYNEQFF
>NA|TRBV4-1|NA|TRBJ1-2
TGCGCCAGCAGCCACCAATGGGGAGACTATGGCTACACCTTC
CASSHQWGDYGYTF
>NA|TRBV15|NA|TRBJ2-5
TGTGCCACCAGCAGAGATGGGTCTGAGGAGACCCAGTACTTC
CATSRDGSEETQYF
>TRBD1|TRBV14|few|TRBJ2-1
TGTGCCAGCAGCCTCGGACAGGGGTTATTCGGCGGTGAGCAGTTCTTC
CASSLGQGLFGGEQFF
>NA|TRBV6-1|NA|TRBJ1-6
TGTGCCAGCAGTCAGACAGGAAATTATAATTCACCCCTCCACTTT
CASSQTGNYNSPLHF
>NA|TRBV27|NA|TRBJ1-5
TGTGCCAGCAGTCTGACTCCCGTGTGGGCGGGTCAGCCCCAGCATTTT
CASSLTPVWAGQPQHF
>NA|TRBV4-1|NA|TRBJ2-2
TGCGCCAGCAGCCAGACCTCAATCAGCACCGGGGAGCTGTTTTTT
CASSQTSISTGELFF
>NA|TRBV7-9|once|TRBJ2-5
TGTGCCAGCAGCCCGGGACTCAGGGTGGAGGAGACCCAGTACTTC
CASSPGLRVEETQYF
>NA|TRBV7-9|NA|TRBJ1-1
TGTGCCATCAACAGGAACACTGAAGCTTTCTTT
CAINRNTEAFF
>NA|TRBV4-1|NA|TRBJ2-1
TGCGCCAGCAGCCAAACCCGGTACAATGAGCAGTTCTTC
CASSQTRYNEQFF
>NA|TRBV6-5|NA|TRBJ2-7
TGTGCCAGCAGTGAATCTACAGGGTCCGAGCAGTACTTC
CASSESTGSEQYF
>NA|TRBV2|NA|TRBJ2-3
TGTGCCAGCATGAGCGCTAGCACAGATACGCAGTATTTT
CASMSASTDTQYF
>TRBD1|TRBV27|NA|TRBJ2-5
TGTGCCAGCCGATCTAGCTCAGGGGGACGAGAGACCCAGTACTTC
CASRSSSGGRETQYF
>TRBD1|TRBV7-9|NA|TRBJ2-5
TGTGCCAGCAGCTCACAACAGGGGGTGGAAGGAGAGACCCAGTACTTC
CASSSQQGVEGETQYF
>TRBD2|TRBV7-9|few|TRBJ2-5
TGTGCCAGCGGACTGTTGGGGACTAGCGGGGTCCAAGAGACCCAGTACTTC
CASGLLGTSGVQETQYF
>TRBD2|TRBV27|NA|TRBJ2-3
TGTGCCAGCAGTCCGTTCGGCCGACTAGCGGGGGGCCGTAGCACAGATACGCAGTATTTT
CASSPFGRLAGGRSTDTQYF
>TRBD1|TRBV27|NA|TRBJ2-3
TGTGCCAGCAGTATGGGACAGGGACGAGATACGCAGTATTTT
CASSMGQGRDTQYF
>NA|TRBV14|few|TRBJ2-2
TGTGCCAGCAGCCAATTTGTCGGGAGCGGGGAGCTGTTTTTT
CASSQFVGSGELFF
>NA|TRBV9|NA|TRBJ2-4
TGTGCCAGCAGCGTAGCTCTTCGGAATCTTAAAAACATTCAGTACTTC
CASSVALRNLKNIQYF
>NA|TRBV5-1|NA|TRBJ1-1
TGCGCCAGCATCGGGGGCGGAAGCACTGAAGCTTTCTTT
CASIGGGSTEAFF
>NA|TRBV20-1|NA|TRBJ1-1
TGCAGTGCTCGACAGGTTATGGCTTTCTTT
CSARQVMAFF
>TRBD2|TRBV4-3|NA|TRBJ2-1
TGCGCCAGCAGCCAAGATACCCTAGCGGGGGCCGGTAGGTTAGAGCAGTTCTTC
CASSQDTLAGAGRLEQFF
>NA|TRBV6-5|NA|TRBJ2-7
TGTGCCAGCAGTTACGCTATGGGGGAGTCCTACGAGCAGTACTTC
CASSYAMGESYEQYF
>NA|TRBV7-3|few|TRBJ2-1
TGTGCCAGCAGCTTGACTTCCTACAATGAGCAGTTCTTC
CASSLTSYNEQFF
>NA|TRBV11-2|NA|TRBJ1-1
TGTGCCAGCAGCTTAGATCGCACCAGGAACACTGAAGCTTTCTTT
CASSLDRTRNTEAFF
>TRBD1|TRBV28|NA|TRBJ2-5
TGTGCCAGCAGTCCGCAACTATCCTTCGACAGGGCGCTCCCGACCCAGTACTTC
CASSPQLSFDRALPTQYF
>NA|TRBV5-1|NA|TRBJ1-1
TGCGCCAGCAGCCCGGGACCACCGAACACTGAAGCTTTCTTT
CASSPGPPNTEAFF
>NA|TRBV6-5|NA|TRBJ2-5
TGTGCCAGCAGCCGCACGGACGGGCTCCAGGAGACCCAGTACTTC
CASSRTDGLQETQYF
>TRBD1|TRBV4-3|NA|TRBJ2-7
TGCGCCAGCAGCCAGACAGGGGGAGGTGGTGAGCAGTACTTC
CASSQTGGGGEQYF
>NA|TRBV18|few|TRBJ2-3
TGTGCCAGCTCACCACCGGACGATACGCAGTATTTT
CASSPPDDTQYF
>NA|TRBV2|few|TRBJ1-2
TGTGCCAGCACCGTGGGGTACAGGGCTTATGGCTACACCTTC
CASTVGYRAYGYTF
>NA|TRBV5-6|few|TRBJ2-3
TGTGCCAGCAGCTGGGGTGTAGATACGCAGTATTTT
CASSWGVDTQYF
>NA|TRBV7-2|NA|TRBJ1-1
TGTGCCAGCAGCTCGGGCTACACTGAAGCTTTCTTT
CASSSGYTEAFF
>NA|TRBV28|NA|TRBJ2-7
TGTGCCAGCACCGGGGACCGGGAGCAGTACTTC
CASTGDREQYF
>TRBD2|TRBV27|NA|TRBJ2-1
TGTGCCAGCAGTTTTTTGGGCGGGGGTACCTCCTACAATGAGCAGTTCTTC
CASSFLGGGTSYNEQFF
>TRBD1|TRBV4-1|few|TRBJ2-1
TGCGCCAGCAGCCGGCTGCCAGGGGGCCGCTACAATGAGCAGTTCTTC
CASSRLPGGRYNEQFF
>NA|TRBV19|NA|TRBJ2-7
TGTGCCAGTAGTGTGGACCGGACCTACGAGCAGTACTTC
CASSVDRTYEQYF
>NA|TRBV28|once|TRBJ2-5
TGTGCCAGCAGTCGGTCGGAAAGTACGGAGACCCAGTACTTC
CASSRSESTETQYF
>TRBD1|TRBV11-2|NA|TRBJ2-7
TGTGCCAGCAGCCCGGGACAGACCTACGAGCAGTACTTC
CASSPGQTYEQYF
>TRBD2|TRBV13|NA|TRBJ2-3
TGTGCCAGCAGCTTCCGGACTAGCGGGGGTTACGCAGATACGCAGTATTTT
CASSFRTSGGYADTQYF
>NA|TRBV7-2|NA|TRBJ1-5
TGTGCCAGCAGCTTACCCAGGAGCCGCCTATATAGCAATCAGCCCCAGCATTTT
CASSLPRSRLYSNQPQHF
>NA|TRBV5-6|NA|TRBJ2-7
TGTGCCAGCAGCTTGATCCGGGAATGGAACTACGAGCAGTACTTC
CASSLIREWNYEQYF
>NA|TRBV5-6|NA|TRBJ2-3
TGTGCCAGCAGAAGCTATCAAGATACGCAGTATTTT
CASRSYQDTQYF
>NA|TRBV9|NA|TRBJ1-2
TGTGCCAGCAGCGCCCCGGGAGATGGCTACACCTTC
CASSAPGDGYTF
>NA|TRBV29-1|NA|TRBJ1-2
TGCAGCGTTGACTGGGTCGGCTTTGGCTACACCTTC
CSVDWVGFGYTF
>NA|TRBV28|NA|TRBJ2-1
TGTGCCAGCAGTTTGACCTACAAACAGGAGAGCTCCTACAATGAGCAGTTCTTC
CASSLTYKQESSYNEQFF
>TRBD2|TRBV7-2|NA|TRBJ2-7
TGTGCCAGCAGCCGCAGAGGTAGCGGGGGGAGCTCCTACGAGCAGTACTTC
CASSRRGSGGSSYEQYF
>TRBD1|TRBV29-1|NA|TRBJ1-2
TGCAGCGTTGAACGAGGGACAGGGGACTATGGCTACACCTTC
CSVERGTGDYGYTF
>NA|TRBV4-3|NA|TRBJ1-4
TGCGCCAGCAGCCAAGCCCTAGGACAGATGGGGGAAAAACTGTTTTTT
CASSQALGQMGEKLFF
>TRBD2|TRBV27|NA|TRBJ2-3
TGTGCCAGCAGGACTAGCGGGGGTTTCGGCACAGATACGCAGTATTTT
CASRTSGGFGTDTQYF
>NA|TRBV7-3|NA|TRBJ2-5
TGTGCCAGCAGCTTAACCGGGGGCCAAGAGACCCAGTACTTC
CASSLTGGQETQYF
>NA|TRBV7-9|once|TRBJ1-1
TGTGCCAGCAGCTTATACGAGGGGATGGACACTGAAGCTTTCTTT
CASSLYEGMDTEAFF
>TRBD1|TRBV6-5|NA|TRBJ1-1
TGTGCCAGCAGTTATTCCGGGACAGGGACTGAAGCTTTCTTT
CASSYSGTGTEAFF